Listed below are T cell receptor beta chains from one sample, sequenced in a study of blood T cell repertoires in COVID-19. Libraries were prepared by immunoSEQ multiplex PCR; TCRdb keeps only in-frame clonotypes and omits some of them. The sample holds about 260,000 clones; approximately 90% are singletons and the top ten take 2.4%. What was sequenced was PBMCs or T cells enriched from blood (not recorded which). Receptors were obtained from a woman aged 18-29 years who had recovered from COVID-19. The CDR3 runs from the conserved cysteine through the conserved F or W.

CDR3: CASSPRTSGGASTDTQYF; V: TRBV11-2; J: TRBJ2-3
CDR3: CASSLARSYEQYF; V: TRBV5-1; J: TRBJ2-7
CDR3: CASSLEGQGAGNTIYF; V: TRBV11-2; J: TRBJ1-3
CDR3: CASSTRTGLEGYTF; V: TRBV9; J: TRBJ1-2
CDR3: CASSSVGAGSYGYTF; V: TRBV28; J: TRBJ1-2
CDR3: CASSVSVNTEAFF; V: TRBV9; J: TRBJ1-1
CDR3: CASSIEFEFKKLFF; V: TRBV19; J: TRBJ1-4
CDR3: CASSEYMTSGGPETQYF; V: TRBV9; J: TRBJ2-5
CDR3: CASSGSPGEKLFF; V: TRBV5-6; J: TRBJ1-4
CDR3: CASSSTGTPLYEQFF; V: TRBV6-5; J: TRBJ2-1
CDR3: CASSTLGSGGTDTQYF; V: TRBV14; J: TRBJ2-3
CDR3: CASRYTGLAEAFF; V: TRBV6-5; J: TRBJ1-1
CDR3: CASSPRARGNTEAFF; V: TRBV7-9; J: TRBJ1-1
CDR3: CASSKGPPGGEADTQYF; V: TRBV21-1; J: TRBJ2-3
CDR3: CASSQLASGGPLGDTQYF; V: TRBV4-1; J: TRBJ2-3
CDR3: CAWSGRGDYGYTF; V: TRBV30; J: TRBJ1-2
CDR3: CASSIGATGANVLTF; V: TRBV19; J: TRBJ2-6
CDR3: CASDKTGTQETQYF; V: TRBV2; J: TRBJ2-5
CDR3: CASKSSGGYQETQYF; V: TRBV6-5; J: TRBJ2-5
CDR3: CASSQDVAGGPYEQYF; V: TRBV4-1; J: TRBJ2-7
CDR3: CASTQGFTEAFF; V: TRBV19; J: TRBJ1-1
CDR3: CASSATGTGDYGYTF; V: TRBV7-3; J: TRBJ1-2
CDR3: CASSITSVDGYTF; V: TRBV7-9; J: TRBJ1-2
CDR3: CASSLEGEIGTQYF; V: TRBV5-1; J: TRBJ2-5
CDR3: CASSLFSGGQGDEQFF; V: TRBV7-3; J: TRBJ2-1
CDR3: CASSIGRVSHEQYF; V: TRBV19; J: TRBJ2-7
CDR3: CASNNRGSSYNEQFF; V: TRBV2; J: TRBJ2-1
CDR3: CASSPARTGGLRSPLHF; V: TRBV2; J: TRBJ1-6
CDR3: CASSPPGQGIYGYTF; V: TRBV18; J: TRBJ1-2
CDR3: CASSQEAANYGYTF; V: TRBV4-2; J: TRBJ1-2
CDR3: CASSEVWQARNEQFF; V: TRBV6-4; J: TRBJ2-1
CDR3: CASSIDGTVKNTEAFF; V: TRBV19; J: TRBJ1-1
CDR3: CASRMTGLNQPQHF; V: TRBV6-5; J: TRBJ1-5
CDR3: CASSYGQGQNIEKLFF; V: TRBV6-5; J: TRBJ1-4
CDR3: CASRTGAGAPLHF; V: TRBV7-9; J: TRBJ1-6
CDR3: CASSKSSYEQYF; V: TRBV6-5; J: TRBJ2-7
CDR3: CASSKAGVSDTQYF; V: TRBV19; J: TRBJ2-3
CDR3: CASSQIEGDKNIQYF; V: TRBV4-2; J: TRBJ2-4
CDR3: CASSHGFEGYEQFF; V: TRBV4-1; J: TRBJ2-1
CDR3: CASSFGTGFDEKLFF; V: TRBV7-9; J: TRBJ1-4
CDR3: CASSQGTEEALFF; V: TRBV5-5; J: TRBJ1-4
CDR3: CASSPPLRPDSRAGNTIYF; V: TRBV7-3; J: TRBJ1-3